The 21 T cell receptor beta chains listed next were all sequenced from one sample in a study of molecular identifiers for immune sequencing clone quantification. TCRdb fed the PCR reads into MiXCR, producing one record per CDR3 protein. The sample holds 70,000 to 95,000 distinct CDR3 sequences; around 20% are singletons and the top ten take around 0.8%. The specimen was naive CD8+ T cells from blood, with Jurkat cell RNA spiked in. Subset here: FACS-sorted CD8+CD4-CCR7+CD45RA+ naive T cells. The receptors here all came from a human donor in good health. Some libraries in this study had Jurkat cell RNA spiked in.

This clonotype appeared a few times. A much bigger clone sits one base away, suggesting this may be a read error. The CDR3 sequence is CASSLSRGARTEAFF. The CDR3 nucleotides read TGTGCCAGCAGTTTATCCAGGGGGGCTAGGACTGAAGCTTTCTTT. The chain has TRBV27 and TRBJ1-1; 7 bases map to TRBD1. Germline CDR1 and CDR2: MNHEY and SMNVEV (reference sequence). The CDR3 has 15 residues. With V trimmed by 0 bases and J by 5 bases, 6 bases remained unmatched.

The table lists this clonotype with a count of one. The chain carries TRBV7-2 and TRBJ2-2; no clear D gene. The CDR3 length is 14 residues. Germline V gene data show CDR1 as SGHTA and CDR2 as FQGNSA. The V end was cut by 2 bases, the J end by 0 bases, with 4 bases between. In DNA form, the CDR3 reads TGTGCCAGCAGCTTAATCGCGAACACCGGGGAGCTGTTTTTT. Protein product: CASSLIANTGELFF.

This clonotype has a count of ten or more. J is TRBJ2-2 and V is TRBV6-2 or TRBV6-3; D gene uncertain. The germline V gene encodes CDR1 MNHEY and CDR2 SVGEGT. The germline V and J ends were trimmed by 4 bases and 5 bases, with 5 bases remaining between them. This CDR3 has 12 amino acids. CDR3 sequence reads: CASSSLTGELFF. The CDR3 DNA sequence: TGTGCCAGCAGTTCGCTAACCGGGGAGCTGTTTTTT.

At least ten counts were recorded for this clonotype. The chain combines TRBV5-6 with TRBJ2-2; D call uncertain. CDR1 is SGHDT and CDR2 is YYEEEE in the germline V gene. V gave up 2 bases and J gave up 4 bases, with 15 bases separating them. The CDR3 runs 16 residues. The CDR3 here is CASSLSYLHGTGELFF. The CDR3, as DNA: TGTGCCAGCAGCTTATCCTACCTACACGGCACCGGGGAGCTGTTTTTT.

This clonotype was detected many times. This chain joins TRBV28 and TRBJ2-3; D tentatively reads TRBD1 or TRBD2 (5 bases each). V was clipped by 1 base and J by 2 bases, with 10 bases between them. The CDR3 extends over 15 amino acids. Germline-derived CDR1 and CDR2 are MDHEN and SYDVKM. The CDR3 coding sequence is TGTGCCAGCAGTTTATTGGTAGGGACCACAGATACGCAGTATTTT. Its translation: CASSLLVGTTDTQYF.

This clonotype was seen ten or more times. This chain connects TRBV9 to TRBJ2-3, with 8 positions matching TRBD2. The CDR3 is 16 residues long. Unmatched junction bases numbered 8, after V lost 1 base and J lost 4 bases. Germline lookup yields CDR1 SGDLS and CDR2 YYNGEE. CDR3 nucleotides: TGTGCCAGCAGCGTACCCAGGGCGGGGGGACCAGATACGCAGTATTTT. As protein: CASSVPRAGGPDTQYF.

The CDR3: CASSVRGYSNQPQHF. CDR3 coding DNA: TGTGCCAGCAGTGTACGGGGGTATAGCAATCAGCCCCAGCATTTT. This chain uses TRBV2 with TRBJ1-5; weak D call: TRBD1 (5 bases). CDR3 length: 15 residues. V dropped 4 bases and J dropped 0 bases, with 10 bases sitting between them. CDR1 is SNHLY and CDR2 is FYNNEI in the germline V gene.

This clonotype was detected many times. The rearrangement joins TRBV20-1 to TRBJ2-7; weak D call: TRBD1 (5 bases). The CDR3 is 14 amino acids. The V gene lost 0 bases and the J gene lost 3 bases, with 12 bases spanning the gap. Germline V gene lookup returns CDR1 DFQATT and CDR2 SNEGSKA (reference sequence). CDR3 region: CSARDLRAGYEQYF. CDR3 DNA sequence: TGCAGTGCTAGAGATCTCAGGGCAGGCTACGAGCAGTACTTC.

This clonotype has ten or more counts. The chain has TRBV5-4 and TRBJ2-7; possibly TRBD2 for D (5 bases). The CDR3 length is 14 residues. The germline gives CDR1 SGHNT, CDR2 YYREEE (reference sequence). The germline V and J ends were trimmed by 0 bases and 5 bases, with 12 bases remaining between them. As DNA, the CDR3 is TGTGCCAGCAGCTTGGGCTTGAGGGTACACGAGCAGTACTTC. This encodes CASSLGLRVHEQYF.

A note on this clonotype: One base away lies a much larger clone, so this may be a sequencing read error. The CDR3: CASNPGQGDAEQYF. The CDR3 DNA follows: TGTGCCAGTAACCCGGGACAGGGGGATGCCGAGCAGTACTTC. The chain couples TRBV19 to TRBJ2-7, with TRBD1 identical over 11 bases. V lost 7 bases, J lost 6 bases, and 8 bases stayed unmatched. CDR3 length equals 14 residues. From germline, CDR1 is LNHDA and CDR2 SQIVND (reference sequence).

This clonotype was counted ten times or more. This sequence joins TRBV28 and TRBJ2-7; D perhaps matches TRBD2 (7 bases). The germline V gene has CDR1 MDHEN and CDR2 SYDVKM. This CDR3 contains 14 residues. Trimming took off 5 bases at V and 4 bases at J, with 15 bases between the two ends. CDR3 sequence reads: CASSLAERGYEQYF. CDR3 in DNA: TGTGCCAGCAGTCTAGCGGAAAGGGGGTACGAGCAGTACTTC.

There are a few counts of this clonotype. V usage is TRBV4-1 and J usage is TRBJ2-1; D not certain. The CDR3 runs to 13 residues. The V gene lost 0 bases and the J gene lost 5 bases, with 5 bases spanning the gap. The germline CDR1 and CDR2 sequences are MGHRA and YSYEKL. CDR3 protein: CASSQDLHNEQFF. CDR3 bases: TGCGCCAGCAGCCAAGATCTTCACAATGAGCAGTTCTTC.

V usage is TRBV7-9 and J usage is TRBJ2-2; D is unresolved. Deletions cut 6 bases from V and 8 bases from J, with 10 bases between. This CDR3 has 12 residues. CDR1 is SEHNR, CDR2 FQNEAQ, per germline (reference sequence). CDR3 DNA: TGTGCCAGCAGTAGACTGTCGGGGGAGCTGTTTTTT. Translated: CASSRLSGELFF.

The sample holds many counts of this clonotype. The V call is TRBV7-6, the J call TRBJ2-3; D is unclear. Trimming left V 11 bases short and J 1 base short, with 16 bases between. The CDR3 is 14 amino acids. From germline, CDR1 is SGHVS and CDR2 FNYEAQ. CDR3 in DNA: TGTGCCTGCCAAGTCGGCTTCGGCACAGATACGCAGTATTTT. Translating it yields CACQVGFGTDTQYF.

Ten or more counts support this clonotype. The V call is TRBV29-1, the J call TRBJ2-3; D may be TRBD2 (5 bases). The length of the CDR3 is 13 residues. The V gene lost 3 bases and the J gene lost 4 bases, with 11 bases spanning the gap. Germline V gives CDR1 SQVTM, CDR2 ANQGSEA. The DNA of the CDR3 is TGCAGCGTTGACCCTGAAGCGGCAGATACGCAGTATTTT. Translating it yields CSVDPEAADTQYF.

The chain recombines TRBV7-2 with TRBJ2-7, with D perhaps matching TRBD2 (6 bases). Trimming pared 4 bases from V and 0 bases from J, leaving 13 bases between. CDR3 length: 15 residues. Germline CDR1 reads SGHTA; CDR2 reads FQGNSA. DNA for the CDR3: TGTGCCAGCAGCTCCTACGGGGGTAGCTCCTACGAGCAGTACTTC. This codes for CASSSYGGSSYEQYF.

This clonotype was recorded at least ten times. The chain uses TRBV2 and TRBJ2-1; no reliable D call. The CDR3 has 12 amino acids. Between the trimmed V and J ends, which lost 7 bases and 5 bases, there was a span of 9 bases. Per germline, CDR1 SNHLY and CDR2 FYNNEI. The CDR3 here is CASKRGNNEQFF. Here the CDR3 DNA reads TGTGCCAGCAAGCGTGGTAACAATGAGCAGTTCTTC. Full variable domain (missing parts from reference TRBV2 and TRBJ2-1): EPEVTQTPSHQVTQMGQEVILRCVPISNHLYFYWYRQILGQKVEFLVSFYNNEISEKSEIFDDQFSVERPDGSNFTLKIRSTKLEDSAMYFCASKRGNNEQFFGPGTRLTVL.

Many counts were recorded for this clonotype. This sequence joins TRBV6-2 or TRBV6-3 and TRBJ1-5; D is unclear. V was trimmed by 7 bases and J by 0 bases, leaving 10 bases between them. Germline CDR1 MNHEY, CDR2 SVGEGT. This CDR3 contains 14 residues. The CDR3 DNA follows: TGTGCCAGCAAAGGAGAGACTAGCAATCAGCCCCAGCATTTT. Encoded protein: CASKGETSNQPQHF.

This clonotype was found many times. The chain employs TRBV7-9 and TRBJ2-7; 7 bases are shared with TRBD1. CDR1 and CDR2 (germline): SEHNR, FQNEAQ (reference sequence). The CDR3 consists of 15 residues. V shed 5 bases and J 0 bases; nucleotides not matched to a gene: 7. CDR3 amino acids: CASSPGQLYSYEQYF. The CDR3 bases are TGTGCCAGCAGCCCGGGACAGCTCTACTCCTACGAGCAGTACTTC.

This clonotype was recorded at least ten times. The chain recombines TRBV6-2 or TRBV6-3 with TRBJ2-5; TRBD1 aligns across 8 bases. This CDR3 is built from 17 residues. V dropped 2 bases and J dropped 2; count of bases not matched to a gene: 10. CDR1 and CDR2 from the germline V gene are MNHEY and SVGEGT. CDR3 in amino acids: CASSYDVRTGSQETQYF. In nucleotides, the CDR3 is TGTGCCAGCAGTTACGACGTTAGGACAGGGTCACAAGAGACCCAGTACTTC.

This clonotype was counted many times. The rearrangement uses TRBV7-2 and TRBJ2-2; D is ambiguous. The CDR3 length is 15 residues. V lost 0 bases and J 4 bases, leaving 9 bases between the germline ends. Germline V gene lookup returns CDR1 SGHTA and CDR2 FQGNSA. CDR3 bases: TGTGCCAGCAGCTTAGCGTGGGGTGGCACCGGGGAGCTGTTTTTT. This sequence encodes CASSLAWGGTGELFF.